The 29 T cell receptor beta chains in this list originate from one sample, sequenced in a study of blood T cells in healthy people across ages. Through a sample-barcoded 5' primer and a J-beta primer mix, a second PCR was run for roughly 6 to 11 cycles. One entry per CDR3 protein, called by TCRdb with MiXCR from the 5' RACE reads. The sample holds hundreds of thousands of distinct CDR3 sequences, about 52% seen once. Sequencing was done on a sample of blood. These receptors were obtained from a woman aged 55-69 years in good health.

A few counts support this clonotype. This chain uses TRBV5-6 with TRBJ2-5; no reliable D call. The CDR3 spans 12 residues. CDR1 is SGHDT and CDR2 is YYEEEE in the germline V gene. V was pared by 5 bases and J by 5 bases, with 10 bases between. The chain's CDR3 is CASSTGQETQYF. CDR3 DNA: TGTGCCAGCAGTACGGGCCAGGAGACCCAGTACTTC. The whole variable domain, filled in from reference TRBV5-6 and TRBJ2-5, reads DAGVTQSPTHLIKTRGQQVTLRCSPKSGHDTVSWYQQALGQGPQFIFQYYEEEERQRGNFPDRFSGHQFPNYSSELNVNALLLGDSALYLCASSTGQETQYFGPGTRLLVL.

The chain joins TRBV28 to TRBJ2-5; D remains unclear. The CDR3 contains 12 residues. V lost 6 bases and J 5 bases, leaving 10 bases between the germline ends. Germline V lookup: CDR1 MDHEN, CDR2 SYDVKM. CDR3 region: CASSVRSETQYF. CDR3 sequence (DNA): TGTGCCAGCAGCGTCCGGTCGGAGACCCAGTACTTC. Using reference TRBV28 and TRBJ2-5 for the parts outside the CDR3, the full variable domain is DVKVTQSSRYLVKRTGEKVFLECVQDMDHENMFWYRQDPGLGLRLIYFSYDVKMKEKGDIPEGYSVSREKKERFSLILESASTNQTSMYLCASSVRSETQYFGPGTRLLVL.

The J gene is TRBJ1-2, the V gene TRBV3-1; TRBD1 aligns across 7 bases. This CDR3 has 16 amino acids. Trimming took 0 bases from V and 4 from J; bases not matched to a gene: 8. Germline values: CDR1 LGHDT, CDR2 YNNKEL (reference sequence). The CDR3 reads CASSQDLTGALYGYTF. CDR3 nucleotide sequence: TGTGCCAGCAGCCAAGATCTAACAGGGGCCCTCTATGGCTACACCTTC.

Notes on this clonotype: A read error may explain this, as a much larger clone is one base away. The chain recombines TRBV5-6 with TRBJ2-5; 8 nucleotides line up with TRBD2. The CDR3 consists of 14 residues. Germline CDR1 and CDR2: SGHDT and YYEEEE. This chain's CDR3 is CAGSPRGGQETQYF. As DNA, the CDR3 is TGTGCCGGCAGCCCCCGCGGGGGGCAAGAGACCCAGTACTTC.

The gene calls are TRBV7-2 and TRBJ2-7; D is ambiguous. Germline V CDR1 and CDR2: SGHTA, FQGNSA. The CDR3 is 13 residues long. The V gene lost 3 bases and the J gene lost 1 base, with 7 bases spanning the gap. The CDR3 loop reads CASSFLISYEQYF. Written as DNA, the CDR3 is TGTGCCAGCAGCTTTCTGATTTCCTACGAGCAGTACTTC.

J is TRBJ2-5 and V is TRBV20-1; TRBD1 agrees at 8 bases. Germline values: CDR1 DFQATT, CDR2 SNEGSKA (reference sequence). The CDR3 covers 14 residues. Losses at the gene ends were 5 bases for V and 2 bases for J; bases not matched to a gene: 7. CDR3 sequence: CSASGGAVQETQYF. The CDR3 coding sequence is TGCAGTGCTTCAGGGGGCGCCGTTCAAGAGACCCAGTACTTC.

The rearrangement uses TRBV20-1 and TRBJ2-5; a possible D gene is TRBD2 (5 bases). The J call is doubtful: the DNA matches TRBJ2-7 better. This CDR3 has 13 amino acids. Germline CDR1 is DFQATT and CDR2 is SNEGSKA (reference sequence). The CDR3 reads CSVPDWSLNEQYF. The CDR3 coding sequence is TGCAGTGTCCCGGACTGGAGCCTGAACGAGCAGTACTTC.

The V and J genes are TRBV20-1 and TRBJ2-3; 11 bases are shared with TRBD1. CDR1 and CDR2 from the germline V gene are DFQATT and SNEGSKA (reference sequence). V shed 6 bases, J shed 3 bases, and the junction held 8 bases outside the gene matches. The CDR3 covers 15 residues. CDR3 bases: TGCAGTGCACCGAGGGACAGGGGGAAAACAGATACGCAGTATTTT. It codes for CSAPRDRGKTDTQYF.

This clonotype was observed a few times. The CDR3: CASSLVAGTHQETQYF. In DNA, the CDR3 is TGTGCCAGCAGCTTAGTAGCCGGGACACACCAAGAGACCCAGTACTTC. This rearrangement joins TRBV7-3 to TRBJ2-5, with TRBD1 as a possible D gene (6 bases). This CDR3 spans 16 amino acids. Germline V gene lookup returns CDR1 SGHTA and CDR2 FQGTGA. The V and J ends lost 2 bases and 0 bases respectively, with 13 bases between them.

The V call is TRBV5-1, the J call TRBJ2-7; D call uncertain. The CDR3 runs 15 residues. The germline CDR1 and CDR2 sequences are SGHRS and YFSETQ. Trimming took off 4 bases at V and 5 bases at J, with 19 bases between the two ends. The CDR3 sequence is CASSPVTGDRDEQYF. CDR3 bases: TGCGCCAGCAGCCCCGTGACTGGAGATAGGGACGAGCAGTACTTC. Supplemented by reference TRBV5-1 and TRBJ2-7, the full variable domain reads KAGVTQTPRYLIKTRGQQVTLSCSPISGHRSVSWYQQTPGQGLQFLFEYFSETQRNKGNFPGRFSGRQFSNSRSEMNVSTLELGDSALYLCASSPVTGDRDEQYFGPGTRLTVT.

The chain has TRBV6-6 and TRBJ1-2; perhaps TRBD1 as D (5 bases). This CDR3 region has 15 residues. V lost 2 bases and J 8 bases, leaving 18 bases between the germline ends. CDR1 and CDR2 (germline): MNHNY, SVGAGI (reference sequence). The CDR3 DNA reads TGTGCCAGCAGTTACGGACGCCGGGACGAAGGGGGCTACACCTTC. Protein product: CASSYGRRDEGGYTF.

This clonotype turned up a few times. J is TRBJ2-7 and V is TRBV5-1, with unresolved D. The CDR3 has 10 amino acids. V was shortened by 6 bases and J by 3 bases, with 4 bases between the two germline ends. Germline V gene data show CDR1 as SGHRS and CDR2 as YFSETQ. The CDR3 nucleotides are TGCGCCAGCACAAACTACGAGCAGTACTTC. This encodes CASTNYEQYF.

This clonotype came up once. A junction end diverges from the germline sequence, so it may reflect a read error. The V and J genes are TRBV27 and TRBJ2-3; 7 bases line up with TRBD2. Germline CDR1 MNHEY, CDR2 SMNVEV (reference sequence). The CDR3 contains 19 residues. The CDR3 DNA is TGTGCCGGCAGTTTAAAGGGCAACACGAGGACTAGAGGCACAGATACGCAGTATTTT. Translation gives CAGSLKGNTRTRGTDTQYF.

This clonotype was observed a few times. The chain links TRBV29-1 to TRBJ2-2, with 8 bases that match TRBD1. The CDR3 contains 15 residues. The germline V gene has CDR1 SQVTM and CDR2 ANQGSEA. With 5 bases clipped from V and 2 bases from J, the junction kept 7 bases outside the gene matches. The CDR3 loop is CSVRRGPTNTGELFF. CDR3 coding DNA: TGCAGCGTTCGCAGGGGGCCAACCAACACCGGGGAGCTGTTTTTT.

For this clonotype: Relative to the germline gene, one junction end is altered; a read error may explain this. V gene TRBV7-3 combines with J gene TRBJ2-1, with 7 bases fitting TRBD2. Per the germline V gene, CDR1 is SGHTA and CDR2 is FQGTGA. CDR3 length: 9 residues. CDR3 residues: CASSRLAIF. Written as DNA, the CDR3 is TGTGCCAGCAGCCGACTAGCTATCTTC.

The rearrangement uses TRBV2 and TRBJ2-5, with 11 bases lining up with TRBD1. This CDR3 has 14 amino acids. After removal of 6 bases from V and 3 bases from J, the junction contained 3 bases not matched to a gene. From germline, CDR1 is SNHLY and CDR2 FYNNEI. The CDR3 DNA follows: TGTGCCAGCAGAAGGGACAGGGGGGAAGAGACCCAGTACTTC. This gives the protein CASRRDRGEETQYF.

The CDR3 DNA is TGTGCCAGCAGTTTCATAAGTGTGGGGGGCACTGAAGCTTTCTTT. The encoded protein is CASSFISVGGTEAFF. V gene TRBV28 combines with J gene TRBJ1-1, with a possible D match to TRBD1 (5 bases). Germline V gene data show CDR1 as MDHEN and CDR2 as SYDVKM. This CDR3 has 15 amino acids. Between the trimmed V and J ends, which lost 3 bases and 4 bases, there was a span of 15 bases.

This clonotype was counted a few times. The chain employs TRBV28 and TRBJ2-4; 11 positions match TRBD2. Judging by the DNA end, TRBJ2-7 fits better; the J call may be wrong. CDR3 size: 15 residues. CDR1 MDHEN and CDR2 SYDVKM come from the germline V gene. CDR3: CASSDPGLAAYEQYF. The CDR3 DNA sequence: TGTGCCAGCAGTGACCCGGGACTAGCGGCCTACGAGCAGTACTTC.

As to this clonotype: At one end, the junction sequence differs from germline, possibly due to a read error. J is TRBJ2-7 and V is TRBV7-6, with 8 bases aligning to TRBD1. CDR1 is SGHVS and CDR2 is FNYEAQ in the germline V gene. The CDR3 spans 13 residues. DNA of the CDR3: TGTGCCAGCAGCACAGACAGGGGCTACGAGCGGTACTTC. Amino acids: CASSTDRGYERYF.

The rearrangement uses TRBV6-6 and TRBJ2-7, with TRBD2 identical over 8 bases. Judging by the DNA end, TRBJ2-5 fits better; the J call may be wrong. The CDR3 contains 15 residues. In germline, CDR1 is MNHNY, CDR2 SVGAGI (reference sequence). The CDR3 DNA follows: TGTGCCAGCAGTCGAGCGGGAGACCTAAAGGAGACCCAGTACTTC. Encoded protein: CASSRAGDLKETQYF.

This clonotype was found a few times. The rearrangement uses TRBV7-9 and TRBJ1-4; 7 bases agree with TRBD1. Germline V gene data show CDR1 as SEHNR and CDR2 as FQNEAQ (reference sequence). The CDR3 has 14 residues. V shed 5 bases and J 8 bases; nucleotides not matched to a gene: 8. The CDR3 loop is CASSLGQLTEKLFF. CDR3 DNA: TGTGCCAGCAGCCTGGGACAGTTGACGGAAAAACTGTTTTTT.

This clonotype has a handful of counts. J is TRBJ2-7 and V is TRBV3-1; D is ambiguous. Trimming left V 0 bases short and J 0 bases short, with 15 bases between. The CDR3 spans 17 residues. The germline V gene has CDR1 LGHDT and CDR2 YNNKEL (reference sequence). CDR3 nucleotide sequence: TGTGCCAGCAGCCAAGATTGGGTAGCTCCCCGCTCCTACGAGCAGTACTTC. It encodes CASSQDWVAPRSYEQYF.

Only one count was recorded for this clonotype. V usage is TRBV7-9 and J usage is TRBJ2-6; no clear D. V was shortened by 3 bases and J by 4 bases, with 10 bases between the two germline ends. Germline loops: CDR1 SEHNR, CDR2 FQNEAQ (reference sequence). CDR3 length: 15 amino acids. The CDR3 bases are TGTGCCAGCAGCTTCCGGCATGCAGGGGCCAACGTCCTGACTTTC. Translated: CASSFRHAGANVLTF.

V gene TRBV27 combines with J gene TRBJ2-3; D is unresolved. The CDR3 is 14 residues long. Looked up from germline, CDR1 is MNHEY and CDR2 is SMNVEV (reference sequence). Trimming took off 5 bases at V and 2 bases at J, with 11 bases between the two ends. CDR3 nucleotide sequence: TGTGCCAGCAGTCAAAGCTCCCACACAGATACGCAGTATTTT. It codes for CASSQSSHTDTQYF.

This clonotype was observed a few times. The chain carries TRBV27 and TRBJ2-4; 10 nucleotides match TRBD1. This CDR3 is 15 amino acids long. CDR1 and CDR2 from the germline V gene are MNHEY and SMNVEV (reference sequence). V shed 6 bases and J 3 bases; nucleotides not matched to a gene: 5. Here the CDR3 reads CASRGQGKGKNIQYF. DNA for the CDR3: TGTGCCAGCAGGGGACAGGGGAAAGGCAAAAACATTCAGTACTTC.

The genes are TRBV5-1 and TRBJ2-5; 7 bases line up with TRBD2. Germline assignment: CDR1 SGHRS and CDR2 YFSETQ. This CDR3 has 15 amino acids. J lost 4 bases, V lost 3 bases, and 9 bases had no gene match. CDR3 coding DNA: TGCGCCAGCAGCTCGGTCGAAGGGAGGGGAGAGACCCAGTACTTC. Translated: CASSSVEGRGETQYF.

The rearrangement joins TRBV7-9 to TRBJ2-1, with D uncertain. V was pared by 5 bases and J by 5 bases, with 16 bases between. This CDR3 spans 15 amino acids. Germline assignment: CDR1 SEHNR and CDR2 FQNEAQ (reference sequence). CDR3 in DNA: TGTGCCAGCAGCCCGAATGGACGGACCAACAATGAGCAGTTCTTC. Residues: CASSPNGRTNNEQFF.

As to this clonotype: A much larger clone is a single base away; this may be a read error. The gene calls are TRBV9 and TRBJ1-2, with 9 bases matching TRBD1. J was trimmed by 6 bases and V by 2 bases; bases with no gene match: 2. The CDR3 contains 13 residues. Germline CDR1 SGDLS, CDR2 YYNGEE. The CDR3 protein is CASSVTGGDGYTF. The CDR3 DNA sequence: TGTGCCAGCAGCGTCACAGGGGGCGATGGCTACACCTTC. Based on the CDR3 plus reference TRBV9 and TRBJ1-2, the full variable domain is DSGVTQTPKHLITATGQRVTLRCSPRSGDLSVYWYQQSLDQGLQFLIQYYNGEERAKGNILERFSAQQFPDLHSELNLSSLELGDSALYFCASSVTGGDGYTFGSGTRLTVV.

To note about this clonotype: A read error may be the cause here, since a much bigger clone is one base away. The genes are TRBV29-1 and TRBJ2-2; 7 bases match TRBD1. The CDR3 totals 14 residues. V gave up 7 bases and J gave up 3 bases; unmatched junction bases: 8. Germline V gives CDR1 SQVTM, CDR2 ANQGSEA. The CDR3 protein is CSAVGTEDTGELFF. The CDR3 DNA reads TGCAGCGCGGTAGGGACAGAGGACACCGGGGAGCTGTTTTTT.